Sequencing of this T cell receptor beta chain was carried out in a study of cytomegalovirus exposure and HLA in healthy donors. Whole-study findings and limits: The study found most TCR sequences rare, yet found some public TCRs in many donors.

Trimming took 3 bases from V and 6 from J; bases not matched to a gene: 7. The CDR3 spans 14 residues. Looked up from germline, CDR1 is KGHSH and CDR2 is LQKENI. Details on this clone: Its matching antigen is unknown.

A multiplex PCR was run with 60 Vbeta primers and 13 Jbeta primers. Measured with immunoSEQ multiplex PCR; TCRdb has only the in-frame clones, and not every one. The sample includes roughly 190,000 clones, 70% to 75% of them seen just once. The specimen was PBMCs. The receptor was isolated from a man aged 25 to 40 in good health and CMV-seropositive. V usage is TRBV18 and J usage is TRBJ1-1; 7 bases align to TRBD1. As DNA, the CDR3 is TGTGCCAGCTCACCGGTCACAGGGGACCCTGAAGCTTTCTTT. As protein: CASSPVTGDPEAFF.